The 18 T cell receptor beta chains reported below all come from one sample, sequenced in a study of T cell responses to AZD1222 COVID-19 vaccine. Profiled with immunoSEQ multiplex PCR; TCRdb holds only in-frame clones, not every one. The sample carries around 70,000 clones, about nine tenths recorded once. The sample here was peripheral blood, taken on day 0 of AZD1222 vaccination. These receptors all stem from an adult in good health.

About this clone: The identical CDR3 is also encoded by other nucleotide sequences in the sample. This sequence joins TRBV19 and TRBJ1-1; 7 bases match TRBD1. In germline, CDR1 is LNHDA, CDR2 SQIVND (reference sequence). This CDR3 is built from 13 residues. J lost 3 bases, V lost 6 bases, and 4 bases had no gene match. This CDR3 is CASSNRGDTEAFF. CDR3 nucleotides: TGTGCCAGTAGCAACAGGGGCGACACTGAAGCTTTCTTT.

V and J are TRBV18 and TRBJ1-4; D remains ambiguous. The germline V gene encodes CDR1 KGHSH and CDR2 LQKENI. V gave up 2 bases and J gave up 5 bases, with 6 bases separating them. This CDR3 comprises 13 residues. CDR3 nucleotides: TGTGCCAGCTCACCAGGACTAAATGAAAAACTGTTTTTT. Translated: CASSPGLNEKLFF.

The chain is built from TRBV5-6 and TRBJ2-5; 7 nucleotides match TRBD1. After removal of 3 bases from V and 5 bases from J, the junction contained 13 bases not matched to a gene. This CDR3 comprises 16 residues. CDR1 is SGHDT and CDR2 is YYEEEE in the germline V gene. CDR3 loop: CASSSQIQGFGETQYF. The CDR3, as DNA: TGTGCCAGCAGCTCGCAGATACAGGGGTTTGGGGAGACCCAGTACTTC.

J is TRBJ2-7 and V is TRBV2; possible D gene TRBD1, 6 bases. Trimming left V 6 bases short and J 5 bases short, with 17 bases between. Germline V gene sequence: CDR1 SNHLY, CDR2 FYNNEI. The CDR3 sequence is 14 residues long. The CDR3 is CASSAQGLLDEQYF. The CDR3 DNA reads TGTGCCAGCAGCGCGCAGGGGCTCTTGGACGAGCAGTACTTC.

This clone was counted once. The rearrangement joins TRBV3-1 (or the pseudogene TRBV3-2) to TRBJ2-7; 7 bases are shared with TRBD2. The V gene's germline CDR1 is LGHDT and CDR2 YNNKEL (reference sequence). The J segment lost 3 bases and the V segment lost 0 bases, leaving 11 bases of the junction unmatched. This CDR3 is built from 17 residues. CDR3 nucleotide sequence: TGTGCCAGCAGCCAAGATGTTATGGAGCGGGGAAACTACGAGCAGTACTTC. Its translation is CASSQDVMERGNYEQYF.

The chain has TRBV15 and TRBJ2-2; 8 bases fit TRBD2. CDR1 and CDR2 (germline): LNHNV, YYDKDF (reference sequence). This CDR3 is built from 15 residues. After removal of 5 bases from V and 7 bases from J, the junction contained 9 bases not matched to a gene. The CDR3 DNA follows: TGTGCCACCAGCCTATTCGGGGGGGCTGACGGGGAGCTGTTTTTT. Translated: CATSLFGGADGELFF.

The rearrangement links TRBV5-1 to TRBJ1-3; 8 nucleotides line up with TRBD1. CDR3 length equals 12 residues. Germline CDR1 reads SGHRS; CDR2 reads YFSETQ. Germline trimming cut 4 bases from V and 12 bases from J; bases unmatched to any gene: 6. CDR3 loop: CASSGTGTSIYF. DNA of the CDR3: TGCGCCAGCAGCGGGACAGGTACCAGCATATATTTT.

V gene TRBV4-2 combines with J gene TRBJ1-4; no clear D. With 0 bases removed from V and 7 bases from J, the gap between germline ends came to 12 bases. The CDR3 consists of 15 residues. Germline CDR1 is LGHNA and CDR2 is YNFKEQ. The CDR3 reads CASSQDGPRGEKLFF. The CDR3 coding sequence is TGTGCCAGCAGCCAAGACGGCCCCCGGGGTGAAAAACTGTTTTTT.

The CDR3 DNA reads TGTGCTAGTGGTTTGGGGCAGGGGGCAGGAGAGACCCAGTACTTC. It yields the protein CASGLGQGAGETQYF. The rearrangement links TRBV12-5 to TRBJ2-5; 8 bases map to TRBD1. V gave up 1 base and J gave up 4 bases; unmatched junction bases: 5. Germline V lookup: CDR1 LGHNT, CDR2 FRNRAP. The CDR3 is 15 amino acids.

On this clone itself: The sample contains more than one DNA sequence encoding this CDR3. CDR3 sequence reads: CASSQDHPYEKLFF. Here the CDR3 DNA reads TGCGCCAGCAGCCAAGATCACCCCTATGAAAAACTGTTTTTT. The chain recombines TRBV4-3 with TRBJ1-4; D is undetermined. Germline V gene sequence: CDR1 LGHNA, CDR2 YSLEER. V was pared by 0 bases and J by 6 bases, with 8 bases between. The CDR3 contains 14 residues.

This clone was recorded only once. The DNA for the CDR3 is TGTGCCAGCTCACCATTATTCCCAGGACAGGGGCAGCAGCCCCAGCATTTT. Protein sequence: CASSPLFPGQGQQPQHF. The chain is built from TRBV18 and TRBJ1-5, with TRBD1 matching 9 bases. With V trimmed by 2 bases and J by 7 bases, 12 bases remained unmatched. Germline CDR1 and CDR2: KGHSH and LQKENI. The CDR3 covers 17 residues. The full variable domain, rest sourced from reference TRBV18 and TRBJ1-5, is NAGVMQNPRHLVRRRGQEARLRCSPMKGHSHVYWYRQLPEEGLKFMVYLQKENIIDESGMPKERFSAEFPKEGPSILRIQQVVRGDSAAYFCASSPLFPGQGQQPQHFGDGTRLSIL.

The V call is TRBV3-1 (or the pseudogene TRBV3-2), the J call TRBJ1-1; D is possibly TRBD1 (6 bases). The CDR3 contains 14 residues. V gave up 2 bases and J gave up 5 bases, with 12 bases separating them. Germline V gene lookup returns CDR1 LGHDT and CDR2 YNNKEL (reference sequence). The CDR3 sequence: CASSQPRGATEAFF. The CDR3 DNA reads TGTGCCAGCAGCCAACCTCGGGGGGCGACTGAAGCTTTCTTT.

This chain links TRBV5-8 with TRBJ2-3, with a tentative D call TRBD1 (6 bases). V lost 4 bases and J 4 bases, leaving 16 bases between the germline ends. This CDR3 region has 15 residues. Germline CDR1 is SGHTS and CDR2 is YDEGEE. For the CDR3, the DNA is TGTGCCAGCAGCGTCGGACAGCCCGGGCCAGATACGCAGTATTTT. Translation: CASSVGQPGPDTQYF.

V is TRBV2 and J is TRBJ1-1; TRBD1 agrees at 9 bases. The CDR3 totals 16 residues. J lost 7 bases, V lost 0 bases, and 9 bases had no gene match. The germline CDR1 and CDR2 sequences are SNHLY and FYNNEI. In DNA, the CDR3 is TGTGCCAGCAGTGAAGCCGCGACAGGGGGAACAGGTGAAGCTTTCTTT. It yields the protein CASSEAATGGTGEAFF.

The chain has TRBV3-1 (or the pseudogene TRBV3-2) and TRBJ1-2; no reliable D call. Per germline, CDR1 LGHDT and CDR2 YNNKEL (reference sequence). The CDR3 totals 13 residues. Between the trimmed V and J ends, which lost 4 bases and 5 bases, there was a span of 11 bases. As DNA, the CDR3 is TGTGCCAGCAGCCTTGGTCATGGGTATGGCTACACCTTC. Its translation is CASSLGHGYGYTF.

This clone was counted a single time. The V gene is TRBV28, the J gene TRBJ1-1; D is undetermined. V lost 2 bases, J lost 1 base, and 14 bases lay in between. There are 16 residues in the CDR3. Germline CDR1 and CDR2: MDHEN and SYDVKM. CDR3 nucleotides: TGTGCCAGCAGTTTAAACAGCAGAACCCAGAACACTGAAGCTTTCTTT. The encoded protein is CASSLNSRTQNTEAFF. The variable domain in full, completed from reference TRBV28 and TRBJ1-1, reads DVKVTQSSRYLVKRTGEKVFLECVQDMDHENMFWYRQDPGLGLRLIYFSYDVKMKEKGDIPEGYSVSREKKERFSLILESASTNQTSMYLCASSLNSRTQNTEAFFGQGTRLTVV.

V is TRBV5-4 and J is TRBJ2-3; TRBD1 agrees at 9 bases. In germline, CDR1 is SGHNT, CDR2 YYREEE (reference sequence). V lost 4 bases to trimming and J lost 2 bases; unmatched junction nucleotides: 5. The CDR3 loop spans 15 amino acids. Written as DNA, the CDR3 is TGTGCCAGCAGCATCGGGACAGGGCTCACAGATACGCAGTATTTT. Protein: CASSIGTGLTDTQYF.

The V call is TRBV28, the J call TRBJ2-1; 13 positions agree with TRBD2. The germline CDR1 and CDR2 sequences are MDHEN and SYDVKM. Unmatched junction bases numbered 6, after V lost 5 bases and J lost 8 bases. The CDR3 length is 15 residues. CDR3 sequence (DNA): TGTGCCAGCAGTCTTCGGACTAGCGGGAGTTATGAGCAGTTCTTC. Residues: CASSLRTSGSYEQFF.